The clone carrying this T cell receptor (beta chain) was recorded at least ten times. Newly diagnosed hyperthyroidism patients aged 18 to 65 years had disease lasting under 2 months. The study excluded patients with uncontrolled infection, other autoimmune disease, pregnancy or lactation. Cells are PBMCs isolated from about 10 ml of fresh blood. This entry belongs to a study of T cells in Graves' hyperthyroidism and ophthalmopathy. Study context: Peripheral blood was drawn at first diagnosis, prior to all treatment.

RNA transcripts served as the template for amplifying TCR beta CDR3 regions. HTBI primers were employed in a first-round RT-PCR of the TCR CDR3. TCRdb processed the multiplex PCR reads anew with MiXCR; each CDR3 protein has one entry. The sample has 250,000 to 300,000 distinct CDR3 sequences; about an eighth are singletons. The material sequenced was blood. This receptor was identified in a woman between 25 and 40 years old with Graves' hyperthyroidism that later progressed to Graves' ophthalmopathy.

CDR3: CATAELVSYEQYF. The CDR3, as DNA: TGTGCCACTGCGGAGCTGGTCTCCTACGAGCAGTACTTC. The chain links TRBV6-1 to TRBJ2-7, with unresolved D. V was clipped by 10 bases and J by 0 bases, with 13 bases between them. CDR1 and CDR2 (germline): MNHNS, SASEGT. This CDR3 has 13 amino acids.